One sample yielded the 7 T cell receptor beta chains listed below, sequenced in a study of cytomegalovirus exposure and HLA in healthy donors. Amplification used 60 Vbeta primers and 13 Jbeta primers. The repertoire was sequenced with immunoSEQ multiplex PCR; TCRdb's copy has only in-frame clones and lacks some. This specimen shows about 200,000 clones; the ten leading clones hold less than 0.9%. The source material was PBMCs. Receptors originate from a boy between 10 and 17 years old in good health and CMV-seronegative.

This chain links TRBV7-9 with TRBJ2-2; 8 nucleotides agree with TRBD1. Germline values: CDR1 SEHNR, CDR2 FQNEAQ (reference sequence). The CDR3 runs to 15 residues. V gave up 7 bases and J gave up 0 bases; unmatched junction bases: 4. The CDR3 reads CASMAGGPNTGELFF. The CDR3 region has the DNA TGTGCCAGCATGGCAGGGGGCCCGAACACCGGGGAGCTGTTTTTT.

The V call is TRBV7-9, the J call TRBJ1-2; 7 bases agree with TRBD1. The germline V gene encodes CDR1 SEHNR and CDR2 FQNEAQ (reference sequence). The CDR3 totals 16 residues. V lost 6 bases, J lost 2 bases, and 12 bases stayed unmatched. CDR3 amino acids: CASRHTPLTGNYGYTF. The DNA of the CDR3 is TGTGCCAGCAGGCACACTCCATTGACAGGGAACTATGGCTACACCTTC.

The chain carries TRBV10-3 and TRBJ1-1, with a possible D match to TRBD1 (6 bases). V was clipped by 5 bases and J by 4 bases, with 8 bases between them. CDR1 is ENHRY and CDR2 is SYGVKD in the germline V gene. The CDR3 sequence is 12 residues long. Here the CDR3 DNA reads TGTGCCATCAGTACAGGGTCCACTGAAGCTTTCTTT. This sequence encodes CAISTGSTEAFF.

The chain combines TRBV6-5 with TRBJ1-2; D is unresolved. The CDR3 is 15 residues long. The germline V gene encodes CDR1 MNHEY and CDR2 SVGAGI. Trimming removed 0 bases at V and 8 bases at J, with 16 bases between. CDR3: CASSYSNGVPEGYTF. CDR3 coding DNA: TGTGCCAGCAGTTACTCAAACGGGGTCCCTGAGGGCTACACCTTC.

The gene calls are TRBV5-1 and TRBJ1-1; D unclear. V shed 3 bases and J shed 1 base, with 13 bases lying between them. Germline CDR1 is SGHRS and CDR2 is YFSETQ. The CDR3 has 15 amino acids. CDR3 in DNA: TGCGCCAGCAGCTCGGAGGGCTGGGCGAACACTGAAGCTTTCTTT. Residues: CASSSEGWANTEAFF.

This chain links TRBV4-1 with TRBJ1-5; the D gene is possibly TRBD1 (5 bases). Germline V lookup: CDR1 MGHRA, CDR2 YSYEKL. Deletions cut 5 bases from V and 4 bases from J, with 9 bases between. This CDR3 has 13 amino acids. The CDR3 protein is CASSFQGNQPQHF. DNA of the CDR3: TGCGCCAGCAGCTTCCAGGGTAATCAGCCCCAGCATTTT.

The chain carries TRBV19 and TRBJ1-2, with 7 bases that match TRBD1. The germline V gene has CDR1 LNHDA and CDR2 SQIVND (reference sequence). The CDR3 consists of 18 residues. The V segment lost 6 bases and the J segment 2 bases; nucleotides outside the gene matches: 18. The CDR3 DNA is TGTGCCAGTAGCCGAATAGACAGGGATGATTTTTACAACTATGGCTACACCTTC. Protein: CASSRIDRDDFYNYGYTF.